This T cell receptor beta chain was retrieved from a study of blood T cell repertoires in COVID-19. Whole-study context: The origin of the acute and convalescent COVID-19 samples was the United States, Italy and Spain. In each case, the material was cDNA or gDNA derived from T cells, B-cell-depleted T cells, or PBMCs.

Germline loops: CDR1 MNHNS, CDR2 SASEGT. V was cut by 0 bases and J by 4 bases, with 10 bases left in between. This CDR3 has 15 residues. As processed by the authors: Estimation of nucleated cell counts was performed using reference gene primer amplification. Using immunoSEQ multiplex PCR, the repertoire was profiled, and TCRdb retains in-frame clones only, with some absent. The DNA gave D and trimming, while V, J and clone size come from that table. This sample carries under 150,000 clones, about 75% of them seen once, and the ten largest clones take about 18%. The sequence was obtained from a man older than 75 with acute or convalescent COVID-19. The specimen sequenced was peripheral blood. The V gene is TRBV6-1, the J gene TRBJ2-1; possibly TRBD1 for D (5 bases). CDR3 sequence reads: CASSEAPGRYNEQFF. Written as DNA, the CDR3 is TGTGCCAGCAGTGAAGCGCCAGGGCGTTACAATGAGCAGTTCTTC.